One sample yielded the 23 T cell receptor beta chains listed below, sequenced in a study of CD8+CD57+ T cells in acquired aplastic anemia. Patients included in sequencing had previously demonstrated CD8+CD57+ cell expansion by flow cytometry. According to the study, genomic DNA was the template for TCR beta VDJ and CDR3 profiling. MiXCR was run by TCRdb on the reads, yielding one entry per CDR3 protein. Of around 500,000 distinct CDR3 sequences in the sample, under 40% were seen once. Sequenced: sorted CD4+, CD8+, or CD8+CD57+ T cells (not recorded which) from PBMCs. These receptors all come from a human donor with aplastic anemia.

Remarks on this clonotype: This CDR3 is missing its conserved last phenylalanine or tryptophan, likely due to a read error. The V gene is TRBV20-1, the J gene TRBJ2-7; 12 bases agree with TRBD1. Germline CDR1 DFQATT, CDR2 SNEGSKA (reference sequence). The V and J ends lost 6 bases and 5 bases, in that order; junction bases with no gene match: 8. The CDR3 consists of 14 residues. The CDR3 loop is CSALPGTGGHEQYL. Here the CDR3 DNA reads TGCAGTGCCCTCCCCGGGACAGGGGGCCACGAGCAGTACCTC.

This clonotype has a handful of counts. This chain connects TRBV20-1 to TRBJ2-7; D remains ambiguous. This CDR3 comprises 14 residues. The V gene lost 3 bases and the J gene lost 3 bases, with 15 bases spanning the gap. Germline loops: CDR1 DFQATT, CDR2 SNEGSKA (reference sequence). CDR3 nucleotide sequence: TGCAGTGCTAGGGCTTCAGTCAATGTCTACGAGCAGTACTTC. The encoded protein is CSARASVNVYEQYF.

This clonotype was recorded at least ten times. The V gene is TRBV10-2, the J gene TRBJ2-7; 8 bases fit TRBD2. Unmatched junction bases numbered 7, after V lost 6 bases and J lost 3 bases. This CDR3 contains 14 residues. Germline V gene sequence: CDR1 WSHSY, CDR2 SAAADI. The DNA of the CDR3 is TGCGCCAGCAGATCAAGCGGGAGTATCTACGAGCAGTACTTC. This codes for CASRSSGSIYEQYF.

This clonotype was seen a handful of times. The chain employs TRBV20-1 and TRBJ2-7; D perhaps matches TRBD1 (7 bases). V shed 4 bases and J shed 8 bases, with 12 bases lying between them. The CDR3 has 11 amino acids. Germline CDR1 and CDR2: DFQATT and SNEGSKA (reference sequence). The CDR3 sequence: CSAKQGRQQYF. CDR3 bases: TGCAGTGCTAAACAGGGGAGGCAGCAGTACTTC.

The chain has TRBV20-1 and TRBJ1-2, with D uncertain. This CDR3 contains 14 residues. The V and J ends lost 1 base and 0 bases respectively, with 9 bases between them. Germline CDR1 reads DFQATT; CDR2 reads SNEGSKA (reference sequence). The CDR3 spells CSARAEESNYGYTF. The CDR3 coding sequence is TGCAGTGCTAGAGCTGAGGAGTCTAACTATGGCTACACCTTC.

The count of this clonotype is one. V gene TRBV25-1 combines with J gene TRBJ1-1; no clear D gene. The CDR3 is made up of 15 amino acids. Germline V gives CDR1 MGHDK, CDR2 SYGVNS. Between the trimmed V and J ends, which lost 6 bases and 4 bases, there was a span of 18 bases. The CDR3 sequence: CASSAPGGGVTEAFF. CDR3 DNA: TGTGCCAGCAGCGCGCCGGGCGGCGGTGTCACTGAAGCTTTCTTT.

The rearrangement joins TRBV11-2 to TRBJ1-2; D is unclear. V gave up 4 bases and J gave up 4 bases, with 19 bases separating them. This CDR3 is 16 amino acids long. CDR1 is SGHAT, CDR2 FQNNGV, per germline. CDR3 region: CASSYITRTGTYGYTF. The CDR3 DNA reads TGTGCCAGCAGCTACATCACCCGGACGGGAACCTATGGCTACACCTTC.

This clonotype has just a few counts. The rearrangement uses TRBV30 and TRBJ1-2; TRBD1 is a possible D gene (6 bases). Germline CDR1 is GTSNPN and CDR2 is SVGIG (reference sequence). The ends were cut back, 5 bases at V and 6 bases at J, with 16 bases in the middle. The CDR3 totals 13 residues. The CDR3 sequence: CAWGPTGFNGYTF. The CDR3 DNA sequence: TGTGCCTGGGGACCTACAGGGTTCAATGGCTACACCTTC.

This clonotype was recorded many times. The rearrangement uses TRBV7-6 and TRBJ2-1; D uncertain. CDR3 length: 11 residues. V lost 8 bases to trimming and J lost 7 bases, with 9 bases between them. The germline gives CDR1 SGHVS, CDR2 FNYEAQ. Here the CDR3 DNA reads TGTGCCAGCGGGTTCGGAAATGAGCAGTTCTTC. Its protein is CASGFGNEQFF.

With regard to this clonotype: The CDR3 carries no conserved terminal phenylalanine or tryptophan, so it likely arises from a read error. This chain joins TRBV25-1 and TRBJ1-6; 9 bases are shared with TRBD1. J lost 7 bases, V lost 5 bases, and 3 bases had no gene match. The germline V gene has CDR1 MGHDK and CDR2 SYGVNS. The length of the CDR3 is 14 residues. The CDR3 nucleotides read TGTGCCAGCAGTCCCGGACAGGGGAATTCACCCCTCCACTCT. It encodes CASSPGQGNSPLHS.

Only a few counts were recorded for this clonotype. The rearrangement links TRBV5-3 to TRBJ1-2; D is uncertain. TRBV5-3 is an ORF, with its function uncertain. The CDR3 is 13 residues long. The V end lost 8 bases, the J end lost 3 bases, and 14 bases lay between the germline ends. The CDR3 loop reads CASPGPGDYGYTF. DNA for the CDR3: TGTGCCAGTCCCGGACCGGGCGACTATGGCTACACCTTC.

There are a few counts of this clonotype. The chain employs TRBV9 and TRBJ1-1; a weak D match, TRBD1 (5 bases). This CDR3 is built from 15 residues. Germline-derived CDR1 and CDR2 are SGDLS and YYNGEE. The V gene lost 3 bases and the J gene lost 4 bases, with 16 bases spanning the gap. In nucleotides, the CDR3 is TGTGCCAGCAGCGCCTCCGGGGCCTGGGGCACTGAAGCTTTCTTT. It codes for CASSASGAWGTEAFF.

In this sample, this clonotype turned up many times. CDR3 loop: CSAGQLTEAFF. For the CDR3, the DNA is TGCAGCGCTGGACAGCTAACTGAAGCTTTCTTT. This chain uses TRBV29-1 with TRBJ1-1; a possible D gene is TRBD1 (6 bases). The V gene's germline CDR1 is SQVTM and CDR2 ANQGSEA. The ends were cut back, 7 bases at V and 5 bases at J, with 11 bases in the middle. The CDR3 loop spans 11 amino acids. The full variable domain, its missing parts supplied by reference TRBV29-1 and TRBJ1-1, is SAVISQKPSRDICQRGTSLTIQCQVDSQVTMMFWYRQQPGQSLTLIATANQGSEATYESGFVIDKFPISRPNLTFSTLTVSNMSPEDSSIYLCSAGQLTEAFFGQGTRLTVV.

In its sample, this clonotype was seen many times. The chain joins TRBV2 to TRBJ1-6; no reliable D call. The V gene lost 2 bases and the J gene lost 9 bases, with 5 bases spanning the gap. The CDR3 covers 12 residues. Germline values: CDR1 SNHLY, CDR2 FYNNEI. The CDR3 sequence is CASSEFRSPLHF. The CDR3 DNA reads TGTGCCAGCAGTGAATTTCGTTCACCCCTCCACTTT.

This clonotype was picked up a small number of times. The rearrangement joins TRBV11-2 to TRBJ1-1, with D possibly matching TRBD1 (5 bases). There are 16 residues in the CDR3. The V end lost 5 bases, the J end lost 6 bases, and 22 bases lay between the germline ends. Germline V gene sequence: CDR1 SGHAT, CDR2 FQNNGV. The CDR3 sequence: CASSTGPGLPMPEAFF. The CDR3 bases are TGTGCCAGCAGCACCGGCCCGGGACTTCCTATGCCTGAAGCTTTCTTT.

The chain couples TRBV30 to TRBJ2-1, with unresolved D. This CDR3 is built from 15 residues. Looked up from germline, CDR1 is GTSNPN and CDR2 is SVGIG (reference sequence). V lost 3 bases and J 6 bases, leaving 18 bases between the germline ends. CDR3 DNA sequence: TGTGCCTGGAGCCGAACATTGGACGGACCCAATGAGCAGTTCTTC. Translation: CAWSRTLDGPNEQFF. Supplemented by reference TRBV30 and TRBJ2-1, the full variable domain reads SQTIHQWPATLVQPVGSPLSLECTVEGTSNPNLYWYRQAAGRGLQLLFYSVGIGQISSEVPQNLSASRPQDRQFILSSKKLLLSDSGFYLCAWSRTLDGPNEQFFGPGTRLTVL.

This clonotype was seen at least ten times. The DNA of the CDR3 is TGTGCCAGCAGCGTAGAGGGCCAGGGGAAGGCTTTCTTT. This codes for CASSVEGQGKAFF. This rearrangement joins TRBV9 to TRBJ1-1; D perhaps matches TRBD1 (6 bases). The germline gives CDR1 SGDLS, CDR2 YYNGEE. This CDR3 has 13 amino acids. Trimming stripped 0 bases from V and 11 bases from J, with 14 bases between.

CDR3 DNA: TGTGCCAGCAGCCAAGATCGTGTGTTTCAGCCCCAGCATTTT. Translation: CASSQDRVFQPQHF. The V gene is TRBV3-1, the J gene TRBJ1-5; no clear D. The CDR3 has 14 residues. Trimming stripped 0 bases from V and 6 bases from J, with 9 bases between. The germline gives CDR1 LGHDT, CDR2 YNNKEL (reference sequence).

This clonotype came up many times. CDR3 in DNA: TGTGCCAGTAGCGTACAGAGGGAAAGCTATGGCTACACCTTC. Translation: CASSVQRESYGYTF. The chain has TRBV19 and TRBJ1-2, with no clear D. The CDR3 has 14 amino acids. Germline V gives CDR1 LNHDA, CDR2 SQIVND (reference sequence). Between the trimmed V and J ends, which lost 6 bases and 4 bases, there was a span of 15 bases.

V and J are TRBV4-3 and TRBJ1-2; 7 bases line up with TRBD1. The V gene end was trimmed by 0 bases and the J gene end by 8 bases; junction bases not matched to a gene: 9. The CDR3 contains 15 residues. The germline gives CDR1 LGHNA, CDR2 YSLEER. The CDR3 reads CASSQEGRQGLGYTF. As DNA, the CDR3 is TGCGCCAGCAGCCAAGAAGGGAGACAGGGTTTAGGCTACACCTTC.

This clonotype was seen many times. The rearrangement uses TRBV20-1 and TRBJ1-1; no clear D. The CDR3 has 12 amino acids. From germline, CDR1 is DFQATT and CDR2 SNEGSKA (reference sequence). Trimming took 3 bases from V and 0 from J, leaving 5 bases between them. CDR3 sequence (DNA): TGCAGTGCTAGTAGGCTGAACACTGAAGCTTTCTTT. This codes for CSASRLNTEAFF.

The CDR3 region has the DNA TGTGCCAGCAGCTCCAAGGATGGACTAGCGGGTTCAACATACGAGCAGTACTTC. This encodes CASSSKDGLAGSTYEQYF. The chain is built from TRBV7-3 and TRBJ2-7, with 11 bases fitting TRBD2. This CDR3 is built from 18 residues. V was pared by 4 bases and J by 4 bases, with 15 bases of the junction left unmatched. The germline gives CDR1 SGHTA, CDR2 FQGTGA. Variable domain in full (rest from reference TRBV7-3 and TRBJ2-7): GAGVSQTPSNKVTEKGKYVELRCDPISGHTALYWYRQSLGQGPEFLIYFQGTGAADDSGLPNDRFFAVRPEGSVSTLKIQRTERGDSAVYLCASSSKDGLAGSTYEQYFGPGTRLTVT.

This clonotype was counted ten times or more. The chain joins TRBV9 to TRBJ2-7, with D uncertain. Germline V gene sequence: CDR1 SGDLS, CDR2 YYNGEE. V lost 0 bases, J lost 6 bases, and 13 bases lay in between. The CDR3 has 14 residues. The CDR3 DNA sequence: TGTGCCAGCAGCGTAGTATCCGGCGTGGGCGAGCAGTACTTC. Protein sequence: CASSVVSGVGEQYF.